A single sample gave rise to the 4 T cell receptor beta chains below, sequenced in a study of kidney transplant recipient with SARS-CoV-2 infection. TCRdb redid the calling of the reads with MiXCR, one entry per CDR3 protein. The table has roughly 250,000 distinct CDR3 sequences, 25% to 30% seen once. The sample here was a blood sample, taken at baseline and on day 111 from a kidney transplant recipient. These receptors were obtained from a male patient between 25 and 40 years old who had COVID-19 and was a kidney transplant recipient. Part of the T cells may come from the graft donor.

This clonotype occurred once. It may be a read error: a sequence one base away is much more abundant. The chain joins TRBV4-3 to TRBJ2-7; a weak D match, TRBD1 (6 bases). The J call is in doubt because the DNA end fits TRBJ2-5 better. This CDR3 is 18 amino acids long. Germline CDR1 reads LGHNA; CDR2 reads YSLEER. DNA of the CDR3: TGCGCCAGCAGCCAAGGAGGCGCAGGGGACCGTTTCCAAGAGACCCAGTACTTC. This sequence encodes CASSQGGAGDRFQETQYF.

This clonotype has a handful of counts. The chain joins TRBV23-1 to TRBJ1-2; D is ambiguous. TRBV23-1 is an ORF; its function is uncertain. This CDR3 is built from 17 residues. Trimming removed 5 bases from V and 4 bases from J, with 23 bases in between. The chain's CDR3 is CASSNKKLRRKTYGYTF. CDR3 DNA: TGCGCCAGCAGTAACAAGAAGCTACGCAGAAAGACCTATGGCTACACCTTC.

As for this clonotype: The germline gene is not matched at one end of the junction; a read error may be the cause. The chain recombines TRBV13 with TRBJ2-1, with D maybe TRBD2 (5 bases). The CDR3 extends over 11 amino acids. Germline V gene data show CDR1 as PRHDT and CDR2 as FYEKMQ (reference sequence). CDR3 loop: CASSQLSEQSF. DNA for the CDR3: TGTGCCAGCAGCCAGCTTAGCGAGCAGTCCTTC.

A few counts support this clonotype. The chain links TRBV7-2 to TRBJ1-2; D remains unclear. Germline lookup yields CDR1 SGHTA and CDR2 FQGNSA. The V end was cut by 5 bases, the J end by 4 bases, with 23 bases between. The CDR3 runs to 17 residues. The DNA for the CDR3 is TGTGCCAGCAGCAGCTATGTCAGAGACGGAAAGACCTATGGCTACACCTTC. Protein sequence: CASSSYVRDGKTYGYTF.